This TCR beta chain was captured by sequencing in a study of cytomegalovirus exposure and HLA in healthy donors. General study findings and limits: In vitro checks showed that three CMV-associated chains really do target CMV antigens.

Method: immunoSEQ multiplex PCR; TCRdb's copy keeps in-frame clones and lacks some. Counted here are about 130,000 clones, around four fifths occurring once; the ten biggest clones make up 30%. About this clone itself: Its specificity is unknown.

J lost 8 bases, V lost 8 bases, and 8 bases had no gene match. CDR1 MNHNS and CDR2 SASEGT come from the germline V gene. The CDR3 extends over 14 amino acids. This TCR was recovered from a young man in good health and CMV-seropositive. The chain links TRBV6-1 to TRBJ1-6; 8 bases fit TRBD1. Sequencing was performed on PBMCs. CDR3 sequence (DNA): TGTGCCAGCTCTAGACAGGGGTGGGATTCACCCCTCCACTTT. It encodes CASSRQGWDSPLHF.